This is a list of T cell receptor beta chains from one sample in a study of T-cell memory formation after mild COVID-19. From the 5' RACE reads, TCRdb called clonotypes with MiXCR, one entry per CDR3 protein. The table shows under 400,000 distinct CDR3 sequences, with around 20% occurring only once. Sequences were obtained from PBMCs or a T cell subset sorted from them (not recorded which). These receptors were collected from an adult woman who had mild COVID-19 (a few samples of this study predate the infection). Cell type and time point are not known. Each CDR3 is given with its conserved first and last residue. The D gene is left open where the match is weak. Clone size, where shown, is once, few, many, or a class for clones that have expanded.

.,TRBV7-9,TRBJ2-1,.,TGTGCCAGCAGCTTCGTGACGGGAGTTGATGAGCAGTTCTTC,CASSFVTGVDEQFF
.,TRBV11-3,TRBJ2-3,few,TGTGCCAGTAGCGAATCTAGCACAGATACGCAGTATTTT,CASSESSTDTQYF
.,TRBV9,TRBJ2-3,.,TGTGCCAGCAGCCCAAGGAGGGGAGGACCCACAGATACGCAGTATTTT,CASSPRRGGPTDTQYF
.,TRBV24-1,TRBJ2-2,.,TGTGCCACCAGTGATTTGAACACGAACACCGGGGAGCTGTTTTTT,CATSDLNTNTGELFF
TRBD2,TRBV25-1,TRBJ2-5,many,TGTGCCAGCAGTTGGCGTAGCGGGGAGACCCAGTACTTC,CASSWRSGETQYF
.,TRBV6-6,TRBJ1-5,.,TGTGCCAGCAGTTACAGGCCCAATAGCAATCAGCCCCAGCATTTT,CASSYRPNSNQPQHF
.,TRBV10-3,TRBJ2-5,few,TGTGCCATCAGAGACTCGACAGAGAACCAAGAGACCCAGTACTTC,CAIRDSTENQETQYF
TRBD2,TRBV12-3/TRBV12-4,TRBJ2-3,.,TGTGCCAGCAGTTTAGGAGCGGGAGGGTTCACAGATACGCAGTATTTT,CASSLGAGGFTDTQYF
.,TRBV6-1,TRBJ1-1,few,TGTGCCAGCAGTGAAGCGTGGGGGAACACTGAAGCTTTCTTT,CASSEAWGNTEAFF
.,TRBV19,TRBJ2-7,.,TGTGCCAGTAGTGATGGCACAGGCCTACTCTACGAGCAGTACTTC,CASSDGTGLLYEQYF
TRBD1,TRBV29-1,TRBJ1-5,many,TGCAGCGTCAGACAGGGCCGCAATCAGCCCCAGCATTTT,CSVRQGRNQPQHF
.,TRBV18,TRBJ1-5,few,TGTGCCAGCTCACCGACCCTAGTGAATCAGCCCCAGCATTTT,CASSPTLVNQPQHF
TRBD2,TRBV12-3/TRBV12-4,TRBJ2-1,many,TGTGCCAGCAGCCCCCTAGCGGGAAGGACCGTCAGCGGCAATGAGCAGTTCTTC,CASSPLAGRTVSGNEQFF
TRBD2,TRBV7-2,TRBJ2-3,.,TGTGCCAGCAGCTTGACTAGCGGAGGAGATACGCAGTATTTT,CASSLTSGGDTQYF
TRBD2,TRBV12-3/TRBV12-4,TRBJ2-7,.,TGTGCCAGCAGCGCGACTAGCGTCAGTCGGGCCTACGAGCAGTACTTC,CASSATSVSRAYEQYF
TRBD2,TRBV5-6,TRBJ2-1,.,TGTGCCAGCAGCTTGGATATCGGGAGGGTGTACAATGAGCAGTTCTTC,CASSLDIGRVYNEQFF
.,TRBV6-1,TRBJ2-4,few,TGTGCCAGCACCCTAGGAGGGGGTCAGGGAAACATTCAGTACTTC,CASTLGGGQGNIQYF
.,TRBV29-1,TRBJ2-1,few,TGCAGCGTCTCTACCTCGGGTGCGGGTGAGCAGTTCTTC,CSVSTSGAGEQFF